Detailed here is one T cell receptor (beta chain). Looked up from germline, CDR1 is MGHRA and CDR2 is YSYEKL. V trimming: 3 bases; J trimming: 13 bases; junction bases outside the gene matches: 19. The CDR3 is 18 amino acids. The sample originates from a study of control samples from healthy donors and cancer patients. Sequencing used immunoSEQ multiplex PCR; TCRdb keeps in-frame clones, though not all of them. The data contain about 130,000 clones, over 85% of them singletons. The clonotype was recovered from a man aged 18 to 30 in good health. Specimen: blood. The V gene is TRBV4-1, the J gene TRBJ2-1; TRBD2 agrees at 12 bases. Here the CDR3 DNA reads TGCGCCAGCAGCCAGCCACTAGCGGGGGGCCAGCCCATTTTTCGCCAGTTCTTC. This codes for CASSQPLAGGQPIFRQFF.